The rows below give T cell receptor beta chains drawn from one sample of a study of T-cell reconstitution after alpha-beta-depleted transplantation in children. TCRdb re-called the PCR reads through MiXCR, storing one row per CDR3 protein. Of 200,000 to 300,000 distinct CDR3 sequences listed, more than 10% are singletons. The specimen comprised PBMCs from the stem cell graft donor, sampled from the stem cell graft. These receptors all stem from a human donor who donated a stem cell graft to a child with acute lymphoblastic leukemia. The CDR3 runs from the conserved cysteine through the conserved F or W. The order of the fields is clone size, V gene, J gene, CDR3 protein. The size field is filled for only some rows; it gives once, few, many or a size class.

clone size: many; V gene: TRBV7-2; J gene: TRBJ2-1; CDR3 protein: CASRYIAGSNEQFF
clone size: .; V gene: TRBV20-1; J gene: TRBJ2-5; CDR3 protein: CSASIGQETQYF
clone size: many; V gene: TRBV12-3/TRBV12-4; J gene: TRBJ1-5; CDR3 protein: CASSLTGLDQPQHF
clone size: many; V gene: TRBV5-1; J gene: TRBJ2-1; CDR3 protein: CASSLEGDNEQFF
clone size: many; V gene: TRBV10-2; J gene: TRBJ2-7; CDR3 protein: CASSVGLYEQYF
clone size: many; V gene: TRBV6-4; J gene: TRBJ2-1; CDR3 protein: CASSDRTSGHNEQFF
clone size: many; V gene: TRBV7-2; J gene: TRBJ2-3; CDR3 protein: CASSLGLAAITDTQYF
clone size: many; V gene: TRBV6-1; J gene: TRBJ1-1; CDR3 protein: CASRWDNLNTEAFF
clone size: many; V gene: TRBV20-1; J gene: TRBJ2-1; CDR3 protein: CSARDGTSGRTYNEQFF
clone size: many; V gene: TRBV29-1; J gene: TRBJ1-4; CDR3 protein: CSVEDREKLFF
clone size: many; V gene: TRBV20-1; J gene: TRBJ2-7; CDR3 protein: CSAAGTGVWEQYF
clone size: many; V gene: TRBV20-1; J gene: TRBJ1-6; CDR3 protein: CSAPRGRGFYNSPLHF
clone size: .; V gene: TRBV7-2; J gene: TRBJ2-2; CDR3 protein: CASSLAQGYTGELFF
clone size: many; V gene: TRBV29-1; J gene: TRBJ2-7; CDR3 protein: CSGIDIASYEQYF
clone size: many; V gene: TRBV6-5; J gene: TRBJ1-6; CDR3 protein: CASSSFGGGSPLHF
clone size: many; V gene: TRBV27; J gene: TRBJ2-1; CDR3 protein: CASSLYDGSSYNEQFF
clone size: few; V gene: TRBV12-3/TRBV12-4; J gene: TRBJ2-5; CDR3 protein: CASIKRLAGGGETQYF
clone size: .; V gene: TRBV27; J gene: TRBJ2-3; CDR3 protein: CASSLSQGAGADTQYF
clone size: many; V gene: TRBV5-6; J gene: TRBJ1-4; CDR3 protein: CASSLRDRSEKLFF
clone size: many; V gene: TRBV20-1; J gene: TRBJ2-7; CDR3 protein: CSARRWLAGPYEQYF
clone size: .; V gene: TRBV11-2; J gene: TRBJ1-1; CDR3 protein: CACRMTINTEAFF
clone size: many; V gene: TRBV20-1; J gene: TRBJ2-1; CDR3 protein: CSATSGGAGEQFF
clone size: many; V gene: TRBV5-6; J gene: TRBJ2-7; CDR3 protein: CASSPPGTSVYEQYF
clone size: many; V gene: TRBV15; J gene: TRBJ2-1; CDR3 protein: CATSPPSGRFGEQFF
clone size: many; V gene: TRBV5-1; J gene: TRBJ1-1; CDR3 protein: CASSFLGDDTEAFF
clone size: many; V gene: TRBV12-3/TRBV12-4; J gene: TRBJ2-7; CDR3 protein: CASSFSVGEQYF
clone size: .; V gene: TRBV5-5; J gene: TRBJ1-5; CDR3 protein: CASSLEGTVAGPQHF
clone size: .; V gene: TRBV7-9; J gene: TRBJ2-2; CDR3 protein: CASSSIWGAGELFF
clone size: many; V gene: TRBV5-1; J gene: TRBJ2-7; CDR3 protein: CASSPTPDRGTYEQYF
clone size: many; V gene: TRBV11-2; J gene: TRBJ1-1; CDR3 protein: CASSFSTLEAFF
clone size: many; V gene: TRBV5-1; J gene: TRBJ2-1; CDR3 protein: CASSPQGYNEQFF
clone size: many; V gene: TRBV29-1; J gene: TRBJ2-1; CDR3 protein: CSGAEGPQFF
clone size: many; V gene: TRBV5-5; J gene: TRBJ1-3; CDR3 protein: CASSLAGDPGNTIYF
clone size: medium-sized; V gene: TRBV29-1; J gene: TRBJ2-5; CDR3 protein: CSVGQQETQYF
clone size: many; V gene: TRBV28; J gene: TRBJ2-7; CDR3 protein: CASSLVGFLGQYF